The entry that follows covers one T cell receptor (beta chain) sequence. Its target is not known. With 60 Vbeta and 13 Jbeta primers, the PCR was carried out. Sequencing was performed with immunoSEQ multiplex PCR; in TCRdb, only in-frame clones are kept and a portion is missing. Here the sample spans under 200,000 clones, 80% to 85% being singletons. These data come from a study of cytomegalovirus exposure and HLA in healthy donors. For the study at large: Of the donors genotyped, approximately 430 in all, around 77% fell in the Caucasian-associated ancestry cluster.

Findings of the study overall: Sequencing likely caused a cluster of highly shared sequence variants. One variant, a missense change in DCLRE1C, was linked in a later analysis to TCR beta V- and J-gene trimming.

Likely unrecorded immune exposures existed in these nominally healthy donors. Sequenced: PBMCs. The origin of this receptor is a boy between 2 and 10 years old in good health and CMV-seronegative.

CDR3 region: CASSHRAAGTYEQYF. The CDR3 nucleotides read TGTGCCAGCAGCCACAGGGCGGCTGGGACCTACGAGCAGTACTTC. The rearrangement uses TRBV7-9 and TRBJ2-7, with D tentatively TRBD1 (6 bases). The V end lost 5 bases, the J end lost 2 bases, and 16 bases lay between the germline ends. The CDR3 totals 15 residues. Per the germline V gene, CDR1 is SEHNR and CDR2 is FQNEAQ (reference sequence).